This TCR beta chain appears in the sequencing data of a study of CD8 T cells in Susac syndrome. Purification of the CD8+ and CD4+ T cells relied on negative isolation, and TEMRA cells underwent FACS enrichment. RNA totalling about 0.5 to 1 ug underwent reverse transcription with random hexamers. Multiplex PCR with immunoSEQ amplified the TCR beta CDR3 across 54 Vbeta and 13 Jbeta. TCRdb re-analysed the immunoSEQ multiplex PCR reads in MiXCR, keeping a single row per CDR3 protein. There are about 160,000 distinct CDR3 sequences in the sample; roughly 94% occur only once, and almost 0.095% lies in the top ten. With 6 bases clipped from V and 1 base from J, the junction kept 6 bases outside the gene matches. The CDR3 runs 15 residues.

This sequence joins TRBV12-3 or TRBV12-4 and TRBJ2-7, with 10 bases fitting TRBD2. The sample comprised CD4+ T cells from PBMCs. The receptor was isolated from a human donor with multiple sclerosis. Here the CDR3 DNA reads TGTGCCAGCAGGAAAGGACTAGCGGTTTCCTACGAGCAGTACTTC. Translating it yields CASRKGLAVSYEQYF.